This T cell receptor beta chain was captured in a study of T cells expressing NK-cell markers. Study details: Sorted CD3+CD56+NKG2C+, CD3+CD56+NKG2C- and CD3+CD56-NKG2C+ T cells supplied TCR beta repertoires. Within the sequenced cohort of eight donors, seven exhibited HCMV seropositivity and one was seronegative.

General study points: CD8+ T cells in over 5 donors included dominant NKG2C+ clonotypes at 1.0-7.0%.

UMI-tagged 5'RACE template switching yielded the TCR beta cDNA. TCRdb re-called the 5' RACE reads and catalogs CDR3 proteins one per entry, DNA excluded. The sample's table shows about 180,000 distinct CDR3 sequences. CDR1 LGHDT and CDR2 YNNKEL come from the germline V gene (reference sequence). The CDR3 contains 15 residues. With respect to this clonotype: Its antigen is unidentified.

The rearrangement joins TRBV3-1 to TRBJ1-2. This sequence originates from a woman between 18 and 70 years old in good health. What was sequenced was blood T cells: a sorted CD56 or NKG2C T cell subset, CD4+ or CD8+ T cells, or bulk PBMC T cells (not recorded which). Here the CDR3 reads CASSQPASYNYGYTF.